These 16 T cell receptor beta chains came from one sample sequenced in a study of graft-versus-host responses after intestinal transplantation. Sequencing was performed with immunoSEQ multiplex PCR; in TCRdb, only in-frame clones are kept and a portion is missing. Seen here are almost 70,000 clones, more than 90% observed once, and the top ten hold 6.7%. Specimen: bone marrow, collected approximately 700 days after intestinal transplantation. Receptors originate from a human patient who received an intestinal transplant, so some T cells may come from the graft donor.

This chain uses TRBV30 with TRBJ1-2; D is undetermined. This CDR3 has 13 amino acids. Germline V gene data show CDR1 as GTSNPN and CDR2 as SVGIG (reference sequence). The ends were cut back, 3 bases at V and 4 bases at J, with 12 bases in the middle. CDR3 sequence: CAWRAPDGYGYTF. The CDR3 DNA reads TGTGCCTGGAGAGCACCGGACGGCTATGGCTACACCTTC.

CDR3 protein: CASSFPPVLADTQYF. In DNA form, the CDR3 reads TGTGCCAGCAGTTTTCCCCCCGTCCTCGCAGATACGCAGTATTTT. The chain recombines TRBV27 with TRBJ2-3, with no clear D. Germline values: CDR1 MNHEY, CDR2 SMNVEV (reference sequence). V lost 3 bases and J 4 bases, leaving 14 bases between the germline ends. CDR3 length: 15 residues.

The chain uses TRBV29-1 and TRBJ2-7; D might be TRBD2 (6 bases). The V and J ends lost 2 bases and 0 bases respectively, with 17 bases between them. Per the germline V gene, CDR1 is SQVTM and CDR2 is ANQGSEA. The CDR3 covers 16 residues. The CDR3 bases are TGCAGCGTTGAATCCCCCCGGGAGCGCGACTCCTACGAGCAGTACTTC. Encoded protein: CSVESPRERDSYEQYF.

The genes are TRBV10-3 and TRBJ1-1; D is unclear. The CDR3 sequence is 11 residues long. V lost 10 bases and J 13 bases, leaving 19 bases between the germline ends. In germline, CDR1 is ENHRY, CDR2 SYGVKD. The CDR3: CATQDMNLDFF. The DNA of the CDR3 is TGTGCCACTCAGGATATGAACCTCGATTTCTTT.

The J gene is TRBJ1-3, the V gene TRBV5-1; weak D call: TRBD1 (5 bases). Per the germline V gene, CDR1 is SGHRS and CDR2 is YFSETQ. There are 15 residues in the CDR3. V lost 4 bases, J lost 4 bases, and 15 bases lay in between. The DNA for the CDR3 is TGCGCCAGCAGCCAGGACACTCCCGCCGGAAACACCATATATTTT. Amino acid sequence: CASSQDTPAGNTIYF.

This clone was counted between two and nine times. The chain joins TRBV10-1 to TRBJ1-1, with D perhaps matching TRBD1 (5 bases). Germline V gives CDR1 WNHNN, CDR2 SYGVQD (reference sequence). Trimming stripped 7 bases from V and 1 base from J, with 13 bases between. The CDR3 sequence is 14 residues long. Here the CDR3 reads CASTAGGGNTEAFF. CDR3 DNA sequence: TGCGCCAGCACGGCCGGGGGGGGGAACACTGAAGCTTTCTTT.

Here the CDR3 reads CASSANEAGVGTDTQYF. In DNA form, the CDR3 reads TGTGCCAGCAGTGCGAACGAAGCGGGAGTGGGCACAGATACGCAGTATTTT. The rearrangement links TRBV2 to TRBJ2-3; 8 bases fit TRBD2. CDR1 and CDR2 from the germline V gene are SNHLY and FYNNEI. This CDR3 spans 17 amino acids. V lost 4 bases to trimming and J lost 1 base; unmatched junction nucleotides: 10.

The gene calls are TRBV9 and TRBJ1-2; D remains ambiguous. The V end was cut by 6 bases, the J end by 6 bases, with 15 bases between. Per germline, CDR1 SGDLS and CDR2 YYNGEE. CDR3 size: 13 residues. The CDR3 is CASTRADRNGYTF. The CDR3 nucleotides are TGTGCCAGCACCCGGGCGGACCGTAATGGCTACACCTTC.

This sequence joins TRBV28 and TRBJ2-2; D remains unclear. The CDR3 covers 12 residues. The germline V and J ends were trimmed by 3 bases and 4 bases, with 3 bases remaining between them. Germline CDR1 MDHEN, CDR2 SYDVKM. CDR3 loop: CASSLVTGELFF. CDR3 DNA sequence: TGTGCCAGCAGTTTGGTCACCGGGGAGCTGTTTTTT.

The chain is built from TRBV9 and TRBJ1-2; tentatively, D is TRBD1 (5 bases). There are 15 residues in the CDR3. Looked up from germline, CDR1 is SGDLS and CDR2 is YYNGEE. V lost 0 bases and J lost 4, with 13 bases in between. The CDR3 DNA reads TGTGCCAGCAGCGTAGGAGGAGGGGTATCCTATGGCTACACCTTC. Its protein is CASSVGGGVSYGYTF.

This clone was detected once. This chain connects TRBV10-2 to TRBJ1-5; D gene uncertain. CDR3 size: 14 residues. Trimming pared 6 bases from V and 1 base from J, leaving 10 bases between. The germline CDR1 and CDR2 sequences are WSHSY and SAAADI. CDR3 amino acids: CASSLGPSNQPQHF. CDR3 DNA sequence: TGCGCCAGCAGCCTCGGACCGAGCAATCAGCCCCAGCATTTT.

The rearrangement uses TRBV4-1 and TRBJ2-2, with 9 bases matching TRBD2. V trimming: 0 bases; J trimming: 5 bases; junction bases outside the gene matches: 7. The CDR3 spans 17 residues. Germline V CDR1 and CDR2: MGHRA, YSYEKL. This CDR3 is CASSQESLAGSTGELFF. The CDR3, as DNA: TGCGCCAGCAGCCAAGAATCGCTAGCGGGATCTACCGGGGAGCTGTTTTTT.

The CDR3 is CASSLNTRTLRTDTQYF. In DNA form, the CDR3 reads TGCGCCAGCAGCTTGAATACTCGGACGCTCCGCACAGATACGCAGTATTTT. The V call is TRBV5-1, the J call TRBJ2-3; D is unresolved. Trimming left V 1 base short and J 1 base short, with 16 bases between. The CDR3 is 17 residues long. Germline V lookup: CDR1 SGHRS, CDR2 YFSETQ. The full variable domain, its missing parts supplied by reference TRBV5-1 and TRBJ2-3, is KAGVTQTPRYLIKTRGQQVTLSCSPISGHRSVSWYQQTPGQGLQFLFEYFSETQRNKGNFPGRFSGRQFSNSRSEMNVSTLELGDSALYLCASSLNTRTLRTDTQYFGPGTRLTVL.

By share, this clone counts as medium-sized (0.01 to 0.1%). The rearrangement uses TRBV6-5 and TRBJ2-3, with 9 bases fitting TRBD2. This CDR3 has 16 residues. The junction had 2 bases not matched to a gene; V was cut back by 0 bases and J by 1 base. CDR1 is MNHEY, CDR2 SVGAGI, per germline. The CDR3: CASSYSPSGGTDTQYF. The CDR3 nucleotides read TGTGCCAGCAGTTACTCTCCTAGCGGGGGCACAGATACGCAGTATTTT.

V usage is TRBV28 and J usage is TRBJ2-1; tentatively, D is TRBD1 (5 bases). Trimming shortened V by 5 bases and J by 2 bases, and 13 bases separated the two germline ends. The CDR3 spans 15 residues. Germline loops: CDR1 MDHEN, CDR2 SYDVKM. The DNA for the CDR3 is TGTGCCAGCAGTCTTCCCAGGGTACCCTACAATGAGCAGTTCTTC. This translates into CASSLPRVPYNEQFF.

The J gene is TRBJ1-2, the V gene TRBV28, with D maybe TRBD1 (5 bases). Germline V gene data show CDR1 as MDHEN and CDR2 as SYDVKM. The CDR3 totals 13 residues. V lost 7 bases, J lost 3 bases, and 12 bases lay in between. CDR3 loop: CASTSRVDYGYTF. DNA of the CDR3: TGTGCCAGCACCTCCAGGGTTGACTATGGCTACACCTTC.